These 27 T cell receptor beta chains were all obtained from the same sample, sequenced in a study of identical twins. Each CDR3 protein gets one entry after TCRdb re-called the 5' RACE reads with MiXCR. The data contain fewer than 650,000 distinct CDR3 sequences, under 8.5% of them singletons. These data were also filed under a second study, of yellow fever vaccine responses in identical twins.

The sample was PBMCs. All receptors come from a woman between 18 and 29 years old in good health.

This clonotype showed up just a few times. The V and J genes are TRBV2 and TRBJ2-1; 10 bases agree with TRBD2. Trimming took 1 base from V and 6 from J; bases not matched to a gene: 9. Germline CDR1 is SNHLY and CDR2 is FYNNEI. The CDR3 consists of 17 residues. CDR3 residues: CASSEVRSGRSVNEQFF. For the CDR3, the DNA is TGTGCCAGCAGTGAAGTCCGTAGCGGGAGGTCCGTCAATGAGCAGTTCTTC. The complete variable domain, with remaining parts taken from reference TRBV2 and TRBJ2-1, reads EPEVTQTPSHQVTQMGQEVILRCVPISNHLYFYWYRQILGQKVEFLVSFYNNEISEKSEIFDDQFSVERPDGSNFTLKIRSTKLEDSAMYFCASSEVRSGRSVNEQFFGPGTRLTVL.

The table lists this clonotype with a few counts. This chain links TRBV2 with TRBJ2-3; TRBD2 agrees at 7 bases. The CDR3 runs to 15 residues. Germline V lookup: CDR1 SNHLY, CDR2 FYNNEI. V trimming: 3 bases; J trimming: 2 bases; junction bases outside the gene matches: 5. CDR3 protein: CASSERLAVTDTQYF. In DNA, the CDR3 is TGTGCCAGCAGTGAGCGTCTAGCGGTCACAGATACGCAGTATTTT.

At least ten counts were recorded for this clonotype. The chain has TRBV20-1 and TRBJ2-1; D unresolved. V was pared by 0 bases and J by 0 bases, with 9 bases between. This CDR3 has 15 residues. From germline, CDR1 is DFQATT and CDR2 SNEGSKA (reference sequence). The DNA of the CDR3 is TGCAGTGCTAGAGATCCCGAATACTCCTACAATGAGCAGTTCTTC. Translated: CSARDPEYSYNEQFF.

This chain uses TRBV9 with TRBJ2-2, with D possibly TRBD2 on 6 matching bases. The germline gives CDR1 SGDLS, CDR2 YYNGEE. The germline V and J ends were trimmed by 3 bases and 6 bases, with 12 bases remaining between them. There are 14 residues in the CDR3. Here the CDR3 DNA reads TGTGCCAGCAGCGGTACTAGCTACGCCGGGGAGCTGTTTTTT. Its protein product is CASSGTSYAGELFF. Filled out from reference TRBV9 and TRBJ2-2, the complete variable domain reads DSGVTQTPKHLITATGQRVTLRCSPRSGDLSVYWYQQSLDQGLQFLIQYYNGEERAKGNILERFSAQQFPDLHSELNLSSLELGDSALYFCASSGTSYAGELFFGEGSRLTVL.

This clonotype came up many times. This sequence joins TRBV5-1 and TRBJ2-3, with D unresolved. The germline V gene has CDR1 SGHRS and CDR2 YFSETQ. This CDR3 is built from 14 residues. V was shortened by 3 bases and J by 5 bases, with 13 bases between the two germline ends. The CDR3 here is CASSSARIGDTQYF. DNA for the CDR3: TGCGCCAGCAGCTCGGCCCGGATAGGAGATACGCAGTATTTT.

This clonotype was picked up many times. V is TRBV20-1 and J is TRBJ2-1, with 11 nucleotides matching TRBD2. This CDR3 is 13 amino acids long. V was clipped by 2 bases and J by 8 bases; unmatched bases: 2. Germline CDR1 reads DFQATT; CDR2 reads SNEGSKA (reference sequence). CDR3 protein: CSARLAGGYEQFF. The CDR3 region has the DNA TGCAGTGCTAGACTAGCGGGAGGCTATGAGCAGTTCTTC.

In this sample, this clonotype turned up a few times. The chain recombines TRBV4-1 with TRBJ2-4; TRBD2 agrees at 9 bases. The CDR3 is 18 amino acids. Germline lookup yields CDR1 MGHRA and CDR2 YSYEKL. V gave up 4 bases and J gave up 1 base; unmatched junction bases: 11. This CDR3 is CASSLRGLAGNAKNIQYF. The CDR3 DNA sequence: TGCGCCAGCAGCCTAAGAGGCCTAGCGGGGAATGCCAAAAACATTCAGTACTTC.

The chain is built from TRBV20-1 and TRBJ2-1; 11 bases agree with TRBD2. Germline lookup yields CDR1 DFQATT and CDR2 SNEGSKA (reference sequence). The CDR3 has 13 residues. Here the CDR3 reads CIGTSGRNHEQFF. Written as DNA, the CDR3 is TGCATTGGTACTAGCGGGAGAAACCATGAGCAGTTCTTC.

The chain uses TRBV12-3 or TRBV12-4 and TRBJ2-1; 11 nucleotides line up with TRBD2. Losses at the gene ends were 1 base for V and 15 bases for J; bases not matched to a gene: 8. The CDR3 contains 14 residues. CDR3 residues: CASSLDRTSGGGFF. The CDR3 DNA reads TGTGCCAGCAGTTTAGATCGCACTAGCGGGGGTGGGTTCTTC.

The table lists this clonotype with a few counts. This sequence joins TRBV2 and TRBJ2-4; TRBD1 is a possible D gene (5 bases). CDR3 length: 16 residues. Germline loops: CDR1 SNHLY, CDR2 FYNNEI. Trimming took 5 bases from V and 6 from J, leaving 20 bases between them. CDR3 DNA sequence: TGTGCCAGCAGTCGCAACCGGCAGGGCGTGGGAAACATTCAGTACTTC. Its translation: CASSRNRQGVGNIQYF.

This clonotype came up a few times. The genes are TRBV29-1 and TRBJ1-3; D call uncertain. Trimming removed 7 bases from V and 3 bases from J, with 7 bases in between. The CDR3 extends over 11 amino acids. Germline CDR1 and CDR2: SQVTM and ANQGSEA. CDR3: CSAVVGNTIYF. The CDR3 DNA sequence: TGCAGCGCCGTCGTTGGAAACACCATATATTTT.

V gene TRBV12-3 or TRBV12-4 combines with J gene TRBJ2-1; a possible D gene is TRBD1 (5 bases). V lost 1 base to trimming and J lost 8 bases, with 9 bases between them. CDR3 length equals 13 residues. DNA of the CDR3: TGTGCCAGCAGTTTAGGCAGGGTACATGAGCAGTTCTTC. This codes for CASSLGRVHEQFF.

The sample holds many counts of this clonotype. The J gene is TRBJ1-4, the V gene TRBV4-1, with D maybe TRBD1 (5 bases). V was shortened by 3 bases and J by 6 bases, with 17 bases between the two germline ends. This CDR3 has 16 amino acids. Germline V gene sequence: CDR1 MGHRA, CDR2 YSYEKL. CDR3 residues: CASSHPTGGGYEKLFF. Here the CDR3 DNA reads TGCGCCAGCAGCCACCCCACGGGGGGTGGATATGAAAAACTGTTTTTT.

The chain joins TRBV15 to TRBJ2-7, with 7 nucleotides matching TRBD1. The CDR3 contains 15 residues. Germline CDR1 and CDR2: LNHNV and YYDKDF (reference sequence). V lost 1 base to trimming and J lost 3 bases; unmatched junction nucleotides: 6. As DNA, the CDR3 is TGTGCCACCAGCAGAGCCTACGGGACAGTCTACGAGCAGTACTTC. It specifies CATSRAYGTVYEQYF.

V usage is TRBV27 and J usage is TRBJ2-2; no clear D gene. Germline CDR1 and CDR2: MNHEY and SMNVEV (reference sequence). Trimming took 3 bases from V and 10 from J, leaving 21 bases between them. The CDR3 totals 16 residues. CDR3 nucleotides: TGTGCCAGCAGTTTTGGATCCCTTGGGCCCAGGACGGAGCTGTTTTTT. Protein: CASSFGSLGPRTELFF.

This clonotype has ten or more counts. V is TRBV15 and J is TRBJ1-2; D gene uncertain. Trimming removed 0 bases from V and 4 bases from J, with 12 bases in between. Germline CDR1 reads LNHNV; CDR2 reads YYDKDF (reference sequence). The CDR3 has 15 residues. The CDR3 protein is CATSRDRGQFYGYTF. In DNA, the CDR3 is TGTGCCACCAGCAGAGATAGAGGGCAGTTCTATGGCTACACCTTC.

In this sample, this clonotype turned up many times. As DNA, the CDR3 is TGTGCCACCAGCAGCCACGGCGCGAACACCGGGGAGCTGTTTTTT. This encodes CATSSHGANTGELFF. The V call is TRBV15, the J call TRBJ2-2; D not certain. The length of the CDR3 is 15 residues. Germline CDR1 LNHNV, CDR2 YYDKDF (reference sequence). V lost 3 bases, J lost 0 bases, and 8 bases lay in between. The full variable domain, rest sourced from reference TRBV15 and TRBJ2-2, is DAMVIQNPRYQVTQFGKPVTLSCSQTLNHNVMYWYQQKSSQAPKLLFHYYDKDFNNEADTPDNFQSRRPNTSFCFLDIRSPGLGDTAMYLCATSSHGANTGELFFGEGSRLTVL.

This chain links TRBV20-1 with TRBJ2-1, with D possibly being TRBD2 (6 bases). This CDR3 comprises 16 residues. The V gene lost 4 bases and the J gene lost 12 bases, with 28 bases spanning the gap. Germline V gives CDR1 DFQATT, CDR2 SNEGSKA (reference sequence). As DNA, the CDR3 is TGCAGTGCTAAGCTAAACCGGGACTCGTTCCCCAAGGGGCAGTTCTTC. This gives the protein CSAKLNRDSFPKGQFF.

This clonotype turned up a few times. V usage is TRBV11-1 and J usage is TRBJ2-1; no clear D gene. V gave up 5 bases and J gave up 6 bases, with 8 bases separating them. In germline, CDR1 is SGHAT, CDR2 FQDESV (reference sequence). The CDR3 extends over 12 amino acids. CDR3 region: CASSLRTNEQFF. In DNA form, the CDR3 reads TGTGCCAGCAGCCTCCGCACCAATGAGCAGTTCTTC. Full variable domain (outside the CDR3, taken from reference TRBV11-1 and TRBJ2-1): EAEVAQSPRYKITEKSQAVAFWCDPISGHATLYWYRQILGQGPELLVQFQDESVVDDSQLPKDRFSAERLKGVDSTLKIQPAELGDSAMYLCASSLRTNEQFFGPGTRLTVL.

The V and J genes are TRBV20-1 and TRBJ1-1; unclear D gene. Trimming left V 1 base short and J 3 bases short, with 6 bases between. Germline loops: CDR1 DFQATT, CDR2 SNEGSKA (reference sequence). CDR3 length equals 12 residues. CDR3 loop: CSARVGYTEAFF. CDR3 bases: TGCAGTGCTAGAGTTGGCTACACTGAAGCTTTCTTT.

Worth noting for this clonotype: One end of the junction does not line up with germline, which may come from a read error. The chain uses TRBV14 and TRBJ2-7; D call uncertain. The germline V gene has CDR1 SGHDN and CDR2 FVKESK. The CDR3 contains 15 residues. In DNA form, the CDR3 reads TGTGCCAGCAGACAAGGGCTGCAGGCTACCTACGAGCAGTACTTC. Translated, it gives CASRQGLQATYEQYF.

There are a few counts of this clonotype. The chain joins TRBV25-1 to TRBJ1-4, with TRBD1 matching 8 bases. The V segment lost 5 bases and the J segment 8 bases; nucleotides outside the gene matches: 7. The CDR3 has 14 residues. Germline assignment: CDR1 MGHDK and CDR2 SYGVNS. CDR3: CASSIQDRAEKLFF. The CDR3 coding sequence is TGTGCCAGCAGTATCCAGGACAGGGCGGAAAAACTGTTTTTT.

In its sample, this clonotype was seen many times. The chain joins TRBV28 to TRBJ2-2; 9 positions agree with TRBD2. This CDR3 has 18 residues. With 3 bases clipped from V and 2 bases from J, the junction kept 10 bases outside the gene matches. Germline V gene data show CDR1 as MDHEN and CDR2 as SYDVKM. CDR3 sequence (DNA): TGTGCCAGCAGTTTGCCCCAGAGGACTAGCGTTAACACCGGGGAGCTGTTTTTT. It is translated as CASSLPQRTSVNTGELFF.

A few counts support this clonotype. This chain links TRBV6-2 or TRBV6-3 with TRBJ1-1; D not resolved. Germline assignment: CDR1 MNHEY and CDR2 SVGEGT. The V and J ends lost 2 bases and 10 bases respectively, with 17 bases between them. The CDR3 is 14 amino acids. The CDR3 DNA follows: TGTGCCAGCAGTTACGGTACGGGCGCGGTCGGAGCTTTCTTT. It codes for CASSYGTGAVGAFF.

In this sample, this clonotype turned up a few times. The chain links TRBV20-1 to TRBJ2-7; D gene uncertain. The CDR3 runs to 11 residues. Per the germline V gene, CDR1 is DFQATT and CDR2 is SNEGSKA (reference sequence). Trimming removed 5 bases at V and 4 bases at J, with 9 bases between. The CDR3 region has the DNA TGCAGTGCTCGGCAGGCGTACGAGCAGTACTTC. Translating it yields CSARQAYEQYF.

In this sample, this clonotype turned up many times. Written as DNA, the CDR3 is TGTGCCACAGCGGTGGGGGAATGGAGCAATCAGCCCCAGCATTTT. This translates into CATAVGEWSNQPQHF. The chain employs TRBV6-1 and TRBJ1-5, with D possibly TRBD1 on 5 matching bases. The CDR3 spans 15 residues. V lost 10 bases and J 1 base, leaving 17 bases between the germline ends. Germline CDR1 and CDR2: MNHNS and SASEGT.

The rearrangement joins TRBV29-1 to TRBJ2-5; D could derive from TRBD1 or TRBD2 (5 bases each). The CDR3 runs 13 residues. Trimming shortened V by 4 bases and J by 5 bases, and 14 bases separated the two germline ends. The germline V gene encodes CDR1 SQVTM and CDR2 ANQGSEA. The CDR3 loop is CSVVGVGWETQYF. The CDR3 DNA is TGCAGCGTTGTGGGGGTTGGTTGGGAGACCCAGTACTTC.